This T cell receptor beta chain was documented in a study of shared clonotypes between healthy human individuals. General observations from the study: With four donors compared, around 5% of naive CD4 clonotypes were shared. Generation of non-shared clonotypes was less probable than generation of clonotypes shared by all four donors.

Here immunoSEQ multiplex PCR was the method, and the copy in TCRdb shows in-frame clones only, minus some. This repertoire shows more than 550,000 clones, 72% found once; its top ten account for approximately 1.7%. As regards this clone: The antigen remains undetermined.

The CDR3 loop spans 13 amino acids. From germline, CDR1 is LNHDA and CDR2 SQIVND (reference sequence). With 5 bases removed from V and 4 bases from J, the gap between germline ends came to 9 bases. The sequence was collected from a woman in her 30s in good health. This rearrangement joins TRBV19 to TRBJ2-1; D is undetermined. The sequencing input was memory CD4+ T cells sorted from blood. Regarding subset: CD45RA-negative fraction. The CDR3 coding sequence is TGTGCCAGTAGTGGCGGTAAATACAATGAGCAGTTCTTC. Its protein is CASSGGKYNEQFF.